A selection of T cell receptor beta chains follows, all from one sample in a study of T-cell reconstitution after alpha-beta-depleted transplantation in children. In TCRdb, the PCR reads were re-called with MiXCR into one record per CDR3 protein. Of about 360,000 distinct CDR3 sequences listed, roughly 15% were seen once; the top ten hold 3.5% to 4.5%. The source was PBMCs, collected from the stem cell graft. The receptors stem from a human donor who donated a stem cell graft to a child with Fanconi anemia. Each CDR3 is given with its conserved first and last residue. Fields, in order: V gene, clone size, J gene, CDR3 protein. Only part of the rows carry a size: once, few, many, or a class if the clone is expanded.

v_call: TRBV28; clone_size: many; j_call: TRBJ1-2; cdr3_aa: CASSGTGLDYGYTF
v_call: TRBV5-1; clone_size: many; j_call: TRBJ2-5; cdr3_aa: CASFLQKETQYF
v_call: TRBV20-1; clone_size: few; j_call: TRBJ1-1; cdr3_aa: CSARGGKGTLEAFF
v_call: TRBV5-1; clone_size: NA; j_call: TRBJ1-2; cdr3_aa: CASSLGHTGQVGALDGYTF
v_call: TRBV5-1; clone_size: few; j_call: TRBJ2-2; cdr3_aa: CASSNGGEDGELFF
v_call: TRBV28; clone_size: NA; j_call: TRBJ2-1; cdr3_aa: CASRTRGGASYNEQFF
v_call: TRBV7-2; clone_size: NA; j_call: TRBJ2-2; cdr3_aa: CASKRTGADTGELFF
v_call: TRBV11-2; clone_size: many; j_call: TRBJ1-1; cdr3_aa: CASSHRAVMNTEAFF
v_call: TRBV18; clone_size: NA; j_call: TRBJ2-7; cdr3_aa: CASSPLPQSYEQYF
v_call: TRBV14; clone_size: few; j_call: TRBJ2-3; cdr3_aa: CASSQRTGNTDTQYF
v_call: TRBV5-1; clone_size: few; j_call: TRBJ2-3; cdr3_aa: CASSLDSGGFGTDTQYF
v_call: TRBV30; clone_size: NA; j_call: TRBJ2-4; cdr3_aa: CAWSAASSLAKNIQYF
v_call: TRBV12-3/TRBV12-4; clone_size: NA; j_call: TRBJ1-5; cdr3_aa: CASSQGAVGYQPQHF
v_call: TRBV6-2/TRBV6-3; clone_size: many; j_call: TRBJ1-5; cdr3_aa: CASSPRGQIGNQPQHF
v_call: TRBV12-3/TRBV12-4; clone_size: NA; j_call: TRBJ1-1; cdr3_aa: CASSRSDHLGTEAFF
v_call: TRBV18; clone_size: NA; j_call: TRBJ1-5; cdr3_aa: CASSPRRDTGSNQPQHF
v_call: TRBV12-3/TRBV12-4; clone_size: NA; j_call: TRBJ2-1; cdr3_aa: CASSLRQGVNEQFF
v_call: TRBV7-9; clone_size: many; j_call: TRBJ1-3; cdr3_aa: CASSSDGGGNTIYF
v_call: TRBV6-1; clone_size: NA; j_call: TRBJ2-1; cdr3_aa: CASRRGETNEQFF
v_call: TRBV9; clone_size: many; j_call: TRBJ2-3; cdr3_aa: CASSVDPETDTQYF
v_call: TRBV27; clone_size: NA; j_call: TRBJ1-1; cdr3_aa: CASSFDADLNTEAFF
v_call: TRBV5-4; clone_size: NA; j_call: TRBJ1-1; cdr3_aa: CASSPGQGRNTEAFF
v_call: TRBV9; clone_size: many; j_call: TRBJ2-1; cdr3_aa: CASSPEQVAGEQFF
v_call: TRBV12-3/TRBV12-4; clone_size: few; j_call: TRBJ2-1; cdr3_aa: CASSLPPLHEQFF
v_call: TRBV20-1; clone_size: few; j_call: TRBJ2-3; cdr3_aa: CSASSFSGQGTDTQYF
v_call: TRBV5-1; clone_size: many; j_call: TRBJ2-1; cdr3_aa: CASSLAIETRRGEQFF
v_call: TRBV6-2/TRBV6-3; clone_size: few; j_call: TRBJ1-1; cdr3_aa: CASITPHRITEAFF
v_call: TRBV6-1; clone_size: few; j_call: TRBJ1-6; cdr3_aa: CASTLDGFANSPLHF
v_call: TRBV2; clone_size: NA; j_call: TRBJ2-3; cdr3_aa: CAGTGTSQADTQYF
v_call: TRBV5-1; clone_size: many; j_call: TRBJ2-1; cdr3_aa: CASSPQGSYNEQFF
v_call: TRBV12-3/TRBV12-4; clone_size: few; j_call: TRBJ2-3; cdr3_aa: CASSRDVGGADTQYF
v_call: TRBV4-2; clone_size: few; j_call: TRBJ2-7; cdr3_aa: CASSQASMGLAIEQYF
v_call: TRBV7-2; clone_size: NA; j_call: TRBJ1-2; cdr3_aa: CASSQNRGGLFYTF
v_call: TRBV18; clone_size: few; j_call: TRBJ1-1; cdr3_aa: CASSPQQTLEAFF
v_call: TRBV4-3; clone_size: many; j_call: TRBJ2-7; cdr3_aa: CASSLRQGTDYEQYF
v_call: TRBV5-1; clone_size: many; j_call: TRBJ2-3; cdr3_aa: CASSPEERDYSITDTQYF
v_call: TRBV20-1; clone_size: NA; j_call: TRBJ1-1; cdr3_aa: CSARPTHLLNTEAFF
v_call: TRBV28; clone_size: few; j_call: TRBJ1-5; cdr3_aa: CASSRDSVNQPQHF
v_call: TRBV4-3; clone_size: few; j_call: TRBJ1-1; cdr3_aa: CASSQVGPGDRNTEAFF
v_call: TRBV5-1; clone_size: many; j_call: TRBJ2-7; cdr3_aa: CASSLTGQGHTYEQYF
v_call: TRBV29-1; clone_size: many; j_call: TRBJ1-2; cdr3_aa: CSVEEKRDGYTF
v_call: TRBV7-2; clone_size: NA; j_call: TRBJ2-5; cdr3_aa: CASSLVAARGIQETQYF
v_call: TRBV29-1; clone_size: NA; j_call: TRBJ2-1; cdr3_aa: CSVDAIVANSDEQFF
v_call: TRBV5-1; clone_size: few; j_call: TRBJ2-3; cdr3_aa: CASSLEGGFGDTQYF
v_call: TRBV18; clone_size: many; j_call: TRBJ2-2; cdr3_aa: CASSPYRDTGELFF
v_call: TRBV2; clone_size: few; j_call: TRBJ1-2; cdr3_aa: CASVKLDYYGYTF
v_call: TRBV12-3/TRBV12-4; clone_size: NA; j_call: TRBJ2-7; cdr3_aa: CASSSGDSLLYEQYF